Described below is a single TCR beta chain sequence and its context. TEMRA cells were FACS-enriched and CD8+ and CD4+ T cells negatively isolated. These data originate in a study of CD8 T cells in Susac syndrome. Random-hexamer reverse transcription was applied to about 0.5 to 1 ug RNA. Coverage of TCR beta CDR3 amplification by immunoSEQ multiplex PCR extended to 54 Vbeta and 13 Jbeta. TCRdb re-called the immunoSEQ multiplex PCR reads with MiXCR, one entry per CDR3 protein. The sample includes around 77,000 distinct CDR3 sequences, 96% of them seen just once. The CDR3 is made up of 14 amino acids. Germline V gene data show CDR1 as SGHDN and CDR2 as FVKESK. Deletions cut 3 bases from V and 4 bases from J, with 9 bases between.

The chain uses TRBV14 and TRBJ2-2; D might be TRBD2 (6 bases). The sequence was collected from a human donor with multiple sclerosis. The sequenced material came from CD4+ T cells from PBMCs. Here the CDR3 reads CASSQGLSTGELFF. The CDR3 DNA reads TGTGCCAGCAGCCAGGGACTCTCCACCGGGGAGCTGTTTTTT.